This T cell receptor beta chain came from a study of immune aging and cytomegalovirus after organ transplant (dated by TCRdb to about 2021). For the wider study: Every transplant recipient was given three-drug immunosuppression consisting of prednisone, tacrolimus, and mycophenolate.

This clonotype is judged medium-sized (0.01 to 0.1%). The antigen this receptor binds is unknown. No much larger clone exists at a distance of one base, and base qualities are not known. According to the study, the label for this sample's time point signals: five sample-tagged time points from pre-transplant (day -1) to day 368 post-transplant, pooled. After thawing, PBMC were stimulated with a CMV IE-1 overlapping peptide library for approximately 12 hours, with no transport inhibitors added. After thawing, cells were rested overnight and were then stimulated in R10 medium with CD28/CD49d costimulation. The IE-1 peptide library was made up of 15-amino-acid peptides, each overlapping by 11 amino acids. Samples from each time point were barcoded using BD Single-Cell Multiplexing Kit Sample Tags, then pooled and stained with oligo-conjugated anti-CD45RA and sorting antibodies. A BD FACSAria III was used to sort CMV-responsive CD8+CD137+ and CD4+CD154+ T cells at 4-way purity. Blood samples were drawn into EDTA vacutainers and processed by Ficoll gradient within 1-24 hours.

The method was single-cell sequencing. TCRdb names Illumina NovaSeq 6000 as the instrument used. For cell capture and library preparation, the team used the BD Rhapsody Targeted mRNA and AbSeq Reagent Kit in a microwell format. Libraries covered TCR, sample tags, AbSeq, and targeted mRNA from the Human T-Cell Expression Panel plus custom TOX and TOX2 primers. Sequencing of the libraries was done on an Illumina NovaSeq. Per the authors' processing: The analysis covered over 9,500 cells in total, of which 7076 were CD8 T cells and around 4,000 were CD8 T cells with an identifiable TCR CDR3. Raw data were processed with the BD Rhapsody Targeted Analysis Pipeline with V(D)J processing on the Seven Bridges Genomics platform. SeqGeq 1.6.0 was used for quality control, Sample Tag demultiplexing with Lex-BDSMK, clone identification with VDJ Explorer, and Seurat clustering. A clone was considered non-expanded if it made up <1% of CD8 T cells, and considered a clonal expansion if it made up >2.5% of the sample. In-frame beta chains were kept once TCRdb had trimmed the public reads at Q25 with fastp and called clones with MiXCR. Rows matching on CDR3 protein sequence are summarized as one entry with the most common DNA and genes. Clone size and V and J calls follow TCRdb, not the original study. Recorded for this sample are approximately 22,000 distinct CDR3 sequences; about a third of them occurred a single time. The ten largest make up 20% to 30% of the sample.

Reading from cysteine to phenylalanine, the CDR3 counts 13 amino acids. Only the CDR3 part of the read is kept: 39 bases, read in frame from the first base. V is cut by 4 bases and J by 5 bases, and the space between the germline ends is 11 bases. In the germline V gene (reference sequence), CDR1 corresponds to LGHDT and CDR2 to YNNKEL. Points the paper makes about the study in general: A larger share of large clones was made up of TEMRA cells, and in the seven largest clones (about 2,000 cells) aged and TEMRA cells were gained while TCM cells were lost. Because CD57 was not measured in the sequencing data, a conservative gene-based aging definition was used instead. Post-transplant increases in aged-phenotype cells were observed regardless of clone size, following viremia and occurring earlier in large clones (days 200-264) than in small clones.

The chain uses TRBV3-1 and TRBJ2-5; the D gene lacks a confident call. Sequenced material: CMV peptide-activated CD4+ and CD8+ T cells sorted from blood, taken at five time points, pooled. The cell subset or site label corresponds to: sorted CD8+CD137+ and CD4+CD154+ T cells after more than 9 h CMV IE-1 peptide stimulation. The sequence came from a female donor who had a heart transplant and CMV viremia. The bases are TGTGCCAGCAGCCCCGACCCGGCTGAGACCCAGTACTTC. This is translated as CASSPDPAETQYF.